The entry that follows covers one TCR beta chain sequence. There is no known antigen for this receptor. Qualities for individual bases were not recorded, and no much larger clone is one base off. The CDR3 regions of human TCRbeta chains were subjected to immunosequencing. In the authors' own workflow: Repertoire TCRs were checked for matches against a reference library of SARS-CoV-2-specific TCRs that had been generated using the MIRA antigen-specificity platform. Breadth was defined as the fraction of unique TCRs that were SARS-CoV-2-associated. Depth was defined as the fraction of total T cells that were SARS-CoV-2-associated. Using the MIRA data, each spike-specific TCR was mapped to the spike region that the TCR reacts to and placed in a CD4 or CD8 class. Log10-transformed breadth and depth values were compared by one-way ANOVA with Sidak's multiple comparisons tests. TCRdb holds this immuneACCESS table with in-frame rearrangements only. Some clones are missing; in checked studies, unresolved V genes explain under half, and the rest has no known cause. That table furnishes V, J and clone size, whereas the DNA furnished D and trimming. Within this sample are around 120,000 clones, with roughly 84% of them counted one time only. The ten largest clones capture 9.8% of the sample.

This record belongs to a study of T cell responses to AZD1222 COVID-19 vaccine (TCRdb year 2021). The study in broad terms: AZD1222 recipients with second doses at about 4 weeks or about 12 weeks were pooled, because spike-specific TCR depth and breadth did not differ between schedules. TCR sequencing covered some 250 trial participants: around 210 given two doses of AZD1222 and approximately 25 given two doses of MenACWY control vaccine. Trial participants were enrolled into age subgroups of 18-55, 56-69 and 70-plus years, which contained around 150, 29 and 61 TCR-sequenced participants, respectively. The study at large found these results: Spike-specific TCR breadth and depth rose significantly after two AZD1222 doses compared with day 0 and with MenACWY recipients. Only six AZD1222 recipients were SARS-CoV-2 seropositive at baseline, limiting conclusions about previously exposed vaccinees. No day 14 peak-response samples were available, so repertoires were characterized only after the peak T cell response. Epitopes outside the regions mutated in the B.1.351 and B.1.1.7 variants were reportedly recognized by nearly half of the unique spike-specific TCRs. Most participants were white British and females outnumbered males, and the authors suggested that clonal diversity may have been underestimated. The 56-69-year group was small, and its depth increase did not reach significance, likely because of low power. The vaccine-associated CD4 TCRs covered the entire spike protein, and the dominant responses fell in regions 160-218 and 743-854.

Explained via the paper, the time point label denotes: baseline before first vaccination. The vaccinee samples were drawn from two UK trials, COV001 and COV002, one of which was a single-blind randomized controlled phase 2/3 trial testing AZD1222 (ChAdOx1 nCoV-19) in healthy adults. For TCRbeta chain sequencing, PBMC samples from trial participants were taken at day 0 and at day 28 after the second dose. The origin of this receptor is an adult in good health. The specimen was peripheral blood, collected on day 0 of AZD1222 vaccination.

The CDR3 loop reads CASSPRPTGDENGYTF. The bases read TGTGCCAGCAGCCCACGGCCAACGGGGGACGAGAATGGCTACACCTTC. The sequence is built from TRBV11-3 and TRBJ1-2; TRBD1 is a possible D gene, resting on 5 matching bases. Between the V and J ends, shortened by 5 bases and 6 bases respectively, the junction contains 22 bases. The CDR3 contains 16 residues, cysteine and phenylalanine counted. Just CDR3 DNA is preserved here, 48 bases in frame from base 1. The germline V gene encodes CDR1 SGHNT and CDR2 YENEEA.